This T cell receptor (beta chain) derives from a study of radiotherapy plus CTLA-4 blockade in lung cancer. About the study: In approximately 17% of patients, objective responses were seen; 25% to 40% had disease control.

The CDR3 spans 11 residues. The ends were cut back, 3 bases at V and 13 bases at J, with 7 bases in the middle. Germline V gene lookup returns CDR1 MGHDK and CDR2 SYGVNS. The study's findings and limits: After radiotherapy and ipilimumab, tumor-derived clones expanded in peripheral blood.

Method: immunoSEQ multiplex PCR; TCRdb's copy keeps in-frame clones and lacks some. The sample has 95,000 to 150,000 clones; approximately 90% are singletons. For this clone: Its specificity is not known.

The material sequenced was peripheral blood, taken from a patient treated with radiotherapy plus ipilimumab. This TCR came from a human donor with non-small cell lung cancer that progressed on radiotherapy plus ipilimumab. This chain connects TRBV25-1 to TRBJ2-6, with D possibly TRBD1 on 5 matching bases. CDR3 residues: CASSERQVLTF. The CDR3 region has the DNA TGTGCCAGCAGTGAGAGACAGGTCCTGACTTTC.